The T cell receptor beta chain described here comes from a study of regulatory T cells in long-lasting Graves disease (dated by TCRdb to the early 2020s). Describing the broader study: Patients with newly diagnosed Graves' disease had been on antithyroid drugs for under 3 months. TCR sequencing covered some 13 persistent and some 20 newly diagnosed Graves' disease patients, around 33 samples in total. The study took place in China and was registered as a clinical trial. Persistent Graves' disease patients were compared with newly diagnosed Graves' disease patients by peripheral blood TCR sequencing and RNA sequencing. What the work shows at the level of the full study, not this receptor alone: Compared with newly diagnosed patients, patients with persistent Graves' disease had lower TCR Shannon entropy and fewer highly expanded clones, which suggests clonal expansion. Only peripheral blood was studied, because thyroid tissue, the primary lesion, was inaccessible. Sequencing and analysis were restricted to the TCR beta chain. TRBV28, TRBJ1-2 and TRBJ2-5 were preferentially used in persistent disease, while TRBV20-1 and TRBJ2-1 were favored in newly diagnosed disease. Patients with persistent disease shared more public clonotypes (roughly 2,900) than newly diagnosed patients did (more than 900). The small sample size was acknowledged by the authors as a limitation that may reduce accuracy.

Library generation was performed with multiplex PCR. Instrument used: Illumina HiSeq 4000. To build TCR beta libraries, CDR3 regions were amplified by Arm-PCR using iRepertoire HTBI primers. Gel purification was performed on PCR products prior to sequencing. The study's own analysis went as follows. Gene usage analysis of CDR3 amino acid clonotypes relied on the approximately 60 TRBV and 12 to 15 TRBJ segments identified across samples. COPE and FqMerger were used to merge the filtered high-quality paired reads into contigs. BLAST was used to align contigs to the IMGT TRBV, TRBD and TRBJ reference genes, and CDR3 was defined following IMGT. Any clonotype with a frequency above 0.1% was counted as a highly expanded clone. Repertoire diversity was measured by Shannon entropy, and V-J evenness by the Gini coefficient. A clonotype was considered public if more than one individual shared it. Through fastp at Q25 and MiXCR, TCRdb rebuilt clones from the public reads, retaining in-frame beta chains. CDR3 protein duplicates are merged, each entry listing the most common genes and DNA. The V and J calls and clone size come from TCRdb's table, not from the authors' own analysis. Present in this sample are 680,000 or so distinct CDR3 sequences, 16% of which were seen just once. The top ten constitute around 18% of the sample.

The germline V gene supplies CDR1 ENHRY and CDR2 SYGVKD. V and J are trimmed by 6 bases and 8 bases, and the gene matches miss 7 bases of the junction. The CDR3 goes from the cysteine to the phenylalanine over 15 residues. Of all the DNA, just the CDR3 is kept, 45 bases in frame from base 1. The sample's time point label, decoded: newly diagnosed GD, antithyroid drugs for less than 3 months. For both TCR sequencing and RNA sequencing, RNA was extracted from PBMCs using TRIzol. The diagnosis of Graves' disease was made according to American Thyroid Association guidelines. Patients for the study were recruited at an endocrinology department in Xi'an, China. Each patient gave roughly 8.4 milliliters of peripheral blood, collected in an EDTA anticoagulant tube. Ficoll Paque Plus density gradient separation was used to isolate PBMCs, and no further T cell sorting was performed. An Agilent 2100 Bioanalyzer and agarose gel were used to check RNA quality, while a NanoDrop 2000 measured RNA concentration.

This clonotype has just a few counts. Its recognized antigen is unknown. Base quality data are lacking; no much larger clone is found one base away. This same sample was also part of a study on T cells in Graves' hyperthyroidism and ophthalmopathy. The second study, in turn, reports: A patient counted as having stable Graves' hyperthyroidism if no progression to ophthalmopathy occurred over 18 months of follow-up. Hyperthyroidism patients were newly diagnosed, with disease duration under 2 months, and aged 18 to 65 years. Any patient with an uncontrolled infection, another autoimmune disease, pregnancy or lactation was excluded. Clinical symptoms, serum thyroxine and TRAb, thyroid ultrasound, and orbital computed tomography formed the basis for the diagnoses. For the first round of RT-PCR on the TCR CDR3, the HTBI primer set was used together with the Qiagen OneStep RT-PCR kit. Most expanded thyroid clonotypes (frequency above 0.001) were also detected in blood, suggesting blood repertoires may reflect thyroid immune responses. Ophthalmopathy was separated from stable hyperthyroidism by a 13 V-J signature model, with around 88% sensitivity and 81% to 83% specificity obtained in cross-validation and 80%/75% obtained in testing. In validation, the model predicted progression to ophthalmopathy with about 71% sensitivity and 72% to 85% specificity, a median of 6.5 months before onset. To identify TCR V-J signatures that set the groups apart, the researchers used a discovery cohort of 100 patients, made up of under 50 with Graves' ophthalmopathy and some 60 with stable Graves' hyperthyroidism. Prospective prediction of ophthalmopathy was tested in an independent validation cohort consisting of 18 hyperthyroidism patients and approximately 16 patients who later progressed to ophthalmopathy. For training and testing, the approximately 92 patients in the discovery cohort were randomly divided in a 7:3 ratio. In roughly six Graves' hyperthyroidism patients, the study also compared T-cell repertoires from thyroid tissue with T-cell repertoires from blood. After sampling, hyperthyroidism patients received methimazole starting at 30 mg daily, and ophthalmopathy patients received high-dose intravenous methylprednisolone. A second multiplex PCR round built the libraries, followed by size selection and purification. Paired-end sequencing of the libraries was performed with 100 bp reads on an Illumina HiSeq2000. SOAPnuke was used to process the raw data, with reads discarded if the reads contained adapters or uncalled bases, had a mean Phred below 15, or lacked an exact constant-primer or identifier match. COPE v1.2.5 was used to merge the high-quality paired reads, and each unique nucleotide sequence was defined as a clonotype. Clonotypes were aligned to IMGT TRBV, TRBD and TRBJ reference segments using MiTCR v1.1. Only V-J combinations with frequency above 0.0001, covering roughly 99% of repertoires, were analysed. The TCS score was defined as the ratio of F50 (clonal expansion) to E x V (chaos), calculated using BLOSUM62-based TCRdist between CDR3 peptides within each V-J. Welch's t-statistics and random forest reduced around 550 V-J features to about 13, which were used in a naive Bayes classifier (R e1071). Sample size was not statistically predetermined, and blinding of investigators to group allocation was not performed. According to the paper, TCR Vbeta CDR3 sequencing was carried out on some 130 peripheral blood samples, which came from 40 to 45 ophthalmopathy, about 75 hyperthyroidism and some 17 progressor patients.

The material sequenced was peripheral blood mononuclear cells (PBMCs), taken at new diagnosis, from a patient treated with antithyroid drugs. The sequence was collected from a woman aged 25 to 39 with Graves disease. Donor details come from another sample of the same person, matched by shared clones. Recombination joined TRBV10-3 with TRBJ2-1; TRBD2 aligns with 13 central bases. The nucleotide sequence is given as TGTGCCATCAGCGGGACTAGCGGGATAGTCGATGAGCAGTTCTTC. Its protein is CAISGTSGIVDEQFF.